In its sample, the clone carrying this T cell receptor beta chain was seen a few times. This specimen belongs to a study of blood T cell repertoires in COVID-19. Overall study context: The analysed material was cDNA or gDNA that came from T cells, B-cell-depleted T cells, or PBMCs.

The CDR3 is made up of 15 amino acids. Trimming pared 3 bases from V and 7 bases from J, leaving 13 bases between. Germline CDR1 SGHTA, CDR2 FQGNSA. Clinical histories supplied by participants themselves formed the basis of cohort assignment. Recovered status in Cohort 3 required two negative PCRs, clearance, or symptom resolution. Authors' analysis steps: Scientists estimated how many nucleated cells there were by amplifying reference gene primers. Generated by immunoSEQ multiplex PCR, the TCRdb table keeps only in-frame clones and is missing some. The V and J calls and clone size come from that table; D and trimming were worked out from the DNA. The data hold approximately 230,000 clones, with approximately 82% observed a single time.

The chain carries TRBV7-2 and TRBJ1-6; TRBD1 might be the D (5 bases). The source material was PBMCs or T cells enriched from blood (not recorded which). The receptor comes from a man aged 35 to 55 who had recovered from COVID-19. Here the CDR3 DNA reads TGTGCCAGCAGCTTCAGGGTTTTAAGGAATTCACCCCTCCACTTT. This translates into CASSFRVLRNSPLHF.